This passage covers 30 T cell receptor beta chains from one sample sequenced in a study of blood T cell repertoires in COVID-19. Some clones are missing from TCRdb's copy, which holds only in-frame ones; the method was immunoSEQ multiplex PCR. The data show a few hundred thousand clones, roughly 85% seen once. Specimen: peripheral blood. These TCRs come from a man aged 60 to 69 who had recovered from COVID-19.

V usage is TRBV2 and J usage is TRBJ2-3; 12 bases match TRBD2. This CDR3 contains 16 residues. Losses at the gene ends were 6 bases for V and 1 base for J; bases not matched to a gene: 5. Per germline, CDR1 SNHLY and CDR2 FYNNEI. CDR3 nucleotide sequence: TGTGCCAGCAGAGTCCGGACTAGCGGGGGCACAGATACGCAGTATTTT. Its protein is CASRVRTSGGTDTQYF.

This chain connects TRBV18 to TRBJ1-2; 9 positions match TRBD1. The germline CDR1 and CDR2 sequences are KGHSH and LQKENI. The CDR3 covers 14 residues. The V and J ends lost 3 bases and 6 bases, in that order; junction bases with no gene match: 5. CDR3 loop: CASSPTDRGNGYTF. The CDR3 DNA reads as TGTGCCAGCTCACCTACGGACAGGGGTAATGGCTACACCTTC.

This clone was observed a handful of times. The gene calls are TRBV5-1 and TRBJ2-1; TRBD2 is a possible D gene (6 bases). The V end lost 4 bases, the J end lost 6 bases, and 14 bases lay between the germline ends. Germline V gene lookup returns CDR1 SGHRS and CDR2 YFSETQ. The CDR3 extends over 14 amino acids. The CDR3 DNA follows: TGCGCCAGCAGCCCGGAGGGGTACAGCAATGAGCAGTTCTTC. Its protein is CASSPEGYSNEQFF.

This clone has only a few counts. The V and J genes are TRBV7-2 and TRBJ2-1; TRBD2 matches 9 bases. Germline lookup yields CDR1 SGHTA and CDR2 FQGNSA. The CDR3 has 16 amino acids. V dropped 1 base and J dropped 4; count of bases not matched to a gene: 5. CDR3 residues: CASSLGSSGAYNEQFF. The CDR3 coding sequence is TGTGCCAGCAGCTTAGGATCTAGCGGGGCATACAATGAGCAGTTCTTC.

This clone was counted only a few times. This chain links TRBV2 with TRBJ1-4; D unclear. The V end lost 7 bases, the J end lost 5 bases, and 11 bases lay between the germline ends. The CDR3 covers 13 residues. From germline, CDR1 is SNHLY and CDR2 FYNNEI. CDR3 bases: TGTGCCAGCATGTCGGCGGGAAATGAAAAACTGTTTTTT. Its translation is CASMSAGNEKLFF.

The chain has TRBV30 and TRBJ2-2; 7 positions match TRBD1. This CDR3 region has 15 residues. J gave up 6 bases and V 5 bases, and 12 bases lay outside the gene matches. Germline CDR1 reads GTSNPN; CDR2 reads SVGIG (reference sequence). The CDR3 bases are TGTGCCTGGCAGAACAGGGGAACGGGTCCCGGGGAGCTGTTTTTT. The encoded protein is CAWQNRGTGPGELFF.

The V and J genes are TRBV19 and TRBJ2-5, with 12 bases identical to TRBD2. V lost 5 bases to trimming and J lost 5 bases; unmatched junction nucleotides: 12. The CDR3 runs to 17 residues. Per the germline V gene, CDR1 is LNHDA and CDR2 is SQIVND (reference sequence). The CDR3 here is CASSPYSSGRAGETQYF. DNA for the CDR3: TGTGCCAGTAGTCCCTACTCTAGCGGGAGGGCCGGGGAGACCCAGTACTTC.

The DNA of the CDR3 is TGTGCCAGCAGAAGGACAGTAAACACTGAAGCTTTCTTT. The encoded protein is CASRRTVNTEAFF. The V and J genes are TRBV6-5 and TRBJ1-1; tentatively, D is TRBD1 (6 bases). Germline V lookup: CDR1 MNHEY, CDR2 SVGAGI. CDR3 length: 13 amino acids. V gave up 6 bases and J gave up 2 bases, with 10 bases separating them.

This clone came up a few times. This chain joins TRBV30 and TRBJ2-7; 7 bases are a match to TRBD1. With 3 bases clipped from V and 2 bases from J, the junction kept 7 bases outside the gene matches. Germline CDR1 and CDR2: GTSNPN and SVGIG (reference sequence). CDR3 length equals 14 residues. CDR3 nucleotide sequence: TGTGCCTGGAGGCCACAGGGGAGAGCCTACGAGCAGTACTTC. Its translation: CAWRPQGRAYEQYF.

A single count supports this clone. The chain carries TRBV24-1 and TRBJ2-3; 12 nucleotides agree with TRBD2. This CDR3 region has 14 residues. V gave up 5 bases and J gave up 5 bases; unmatched junction bases: 1. CDR1 is KGHDR and CDR2 is SFDVKD in the germline V gene. CDR3 bases: TGTGCCACCAGTGGGGGACTAGCGGGAGATACGCAGTATTTT. This codes for CATSGGLAGDTQYF.

This chain connects TRBV24-1 to TRBJ1-4; D unresolved. CDR3 length: 15 amino acids. Trimming pared 2 bases from V and 3 bases from J, leaving 9 bases between. In germline, CDR1 is KGHDR, CDR2 SFDVKD. In DNA form, the CDR3 reads TGTGCCACCAGTGATTCCTGGAGTTCTAATGAAAAACTGTTTTTT. It encodes CATSDSWSSNEKLFF.

As concerns this clone: The same CDR3 can be traced to other DNA sequences in this sample. The rearrangement links TRBV6-1 to TRBJ2-1; no firm D call. The CDR3 extends over 11 amino acids. Germline loops: CDR1 MNHNS, CDR2 SASEGT. The V end was cut by 3 bases, the J end by 10 bases, with 7 bases between. The DNA of the CDR3 is TGTGCCAGCAGTGAGCCCCTAGAGCAGTTCTTC. It encodes CASSEPLEQFF.

In nucleotides, the CDR3 is TGTGCCAGCAGCCCCCGGACAGGGGGGTTTAAGGCTGGGGCCAACGTCCTGACTTTC. Amino acid sequence: CASSPRTGGFKAGANVLTF. This rearrangement joins TRBV13 to TRBJ2-6; 10 bases match TRBD1. CDR3 length equals 19 residues. The V gene end was trimmed by 5 bases and the J gene end by 2 bases; junction bases not matched to a gene: 12. Germline CDR1 PRHDT, CDR2 FYEKMQ (reference sequence). Combining the CDR3 with reference TRBV13 and TRBJ2-6 gives the whole variable domain AAGVIQSPRHLIKEKRETATLKCYPIPRHDTVYWYQQGPGQDPQFLISFYEKMQSDKGSIPDRFSAQQFSDYHSELNMSSLELGDSALYFCASSPRTGGFKAGANVLTFGAGSRLTVL.

The rearrangement links TRBV3-1 (or the pseudogene TRBV3-2) to TRBJ2-3; 9 bases align to TRBD2. The CDR3 is made up of 15 amino acids. The V and J ends lost 4 bases and 10 bases, in that order; junction bases with no gene match: 12. In germline, CDR1 is LGHDT, CDR2 YNNKEL (reference sequence). The CDR3 is CASSPIAGVVWAQYF. In DNA, the CDR3 is TGTGCCAGCAGCCCTATAGCGGGAGTGGTCTGGGCGCAGTATTTT.

J is TRBJ2-5 and V is TRBV14, with 7 bases fitting TRBD1. This CDR3 is 16 amino acids long. The J segment lost 2 bases and the V segment lost 0 bases, leaving 6 bases of the junction unmatched. Germline assignment: CDR1 SGHDN and CDR2 FVKESK. The CDR3 sequence is CASSQEQGQMQETQYF. CDR3 nucleotide sequence: TGTGCCAGCAGCCAAGAACAGGGACAGATGCAAGAGACCCAGTACTTC.

The V and J genes are TRBV5-1 and TRBJ1-3; D is uncertain. Germline CDR1 SGHRS, CDR2 YFSETQ. The germline V and J ends were trimmed by 4 bases and 0 bases, with 5 bases remaining between them. This CDR3 is 13 amino acids long. Written as DNA, the CDR3 is TGCGCCAGCAGCCTCGGCTCTGGAAACACCATATATTTT. Its protein product is CASSLGSGNTIYF.

The chain joins TRBV5-1 to TRBJ2-2; 11 bases match TRBD2. Trimming at V came to 4 bases and at J to 2 bases, leaving 13 bases not matched to a gene. This CDR3 spans 19 amino acids. CDR1 is SGHRS, CDR2 YFSETQ, per germline. CDR3 DNA sequence: TGCGCCAGCAGCCGGGTTCTAGCGGGAGGCATAGGAAACACCGGGGAGCTGTTTTTT. This encodes CASSRVLAGGIGNTGELFF.

The rearrangement links TRBV6-5 to TRBJ2-5, with D perhaps TRBD2 (6 bases). The CDR3 contains 14 residues. Trimming pared 5 bases from V and 0 bases from J, leaving 10 bases between. Germline lookup yields CDR1 MNHEY and CDR2 SVGAGI. CDR3 in DNA: TGTGCCAGCAGTACTGGGGGGAACCAAGAGACCCAGTACTTC. Translated, it gives CASSTGGNQETQYF.

The chain has TRBV7-2 and TRBJ2-5; 7 bases map to TRBD1. The CDR3 covers 14 residues. Germline V gene sequence: CDR1 SGHTA, CDR2 FQGNSA. J gave up 5 bases and V 1 base, and 4 bases lay outside the gene matches. CDR3 DNA sequence: TGTGCCAGCAGCTTAGGAGTAGGGGGCGAGACCCAGTACTTC. It specifies CASSLGVGGETQYF. The full variable domain, rest sourced from reference TRBV7-2 and TRBJ2-5, is GAGVSQSPSNKVTEKGKDVELRCDPISGHTALYWYRQSLGQGLEFLIYFQGNSAPDKSGLPSDRFSAERTGGSVSTLTIQRTQQEDSAVYLCASSLGVGGETQYFGPGTRLLVL.

The chain recombines TRBV7-9 with TRBJ1-6; TRBD1 matches 11 bases. J gave up 7 bases and V 4 bases, and 3 bases lay outside the gene matches. The CDR3 totals 15 residues. Germline V lookup: CDR1 SEHNR, CDR2 FQNEAQ (reference sequence). The CDR3 reads CASSSGQGANSPLHF. The CDR3, as DNA: TGTGCCAGCAGCTCCGGACAGGGGGCGAATTCACCCCTCCACTTT.

The rearrangement uses TRBV28 and TRBJ1-1; D not resolved. V lost 3 bases to trimming and J lost 8 bases, with 13 bases between them. Germline lookup yields CDR1 MDHEN and CDR2 SYDVKM. This CDR3 comprises 13 residues. Here the CDR3 DNA reads TGTGCCAGCAGTTTGCAAGGAGAGAGGGAAGCTTTCTTT. It translates to CASSLQGEREAFF.

V is TRBV20-1 and J is TRBJ2-3; TRBD2 aligns across 7 bases. This CDR3 spans 15 amino acids. Germline V gene sequence: CDR1 DFQATT, CDR2 SNEGSKA (reference sequence). The V and J ends lost 3 bases and 3 bases, in that order; junction bases with no gene match: 9. CDR3 nucleotide sequence: TGCAGTGCTAGTGATGGCGGGGGTGGGACAGATACGCAGTATTTT. This sequence encodes CSASDGGGGTDTQYF.

The V gene is TRBV7-9, the J gene TRBJ1-2; 7 bases are a match to TRBD1. Germline loops: CDR1 SEHNR, CDR2 FQNEAQ (reference sequence). Trimming at V came to 1 base and at J to 8 bases, leaving 7 bases not matched to a gene. The CDR3 has 14 residues. CDR3: CASSLGTGVRGYTF. The CDR3 nucleotides are TGTGCCAGCAGCTTAGGAACAGGGGTGAGGGGCTACACCTTC.

V usage is TRBV7-8 and J usage is TRBJ1-2; D not resolved. This CDR3 contains 14 residues. The germline gives CDR1 SGHVS, CDR2 FQNEAQ. V shed 2 bases and J shed 5 bases, with 12 bases lying between them. CDR3 amino acids: CASSLSAAAYGYTF. The CDR3 bases are TGTGCCAGCAGCTTAAGCGCAGCAGCTTATGGCTACACCTTC.

This rearrangement joins TRBV14 to TRBJ2-5; 9 nucleotides align to TRBD2. J was trimmed by 6 bases and V by 4 bases; bases with no gene match: 9. There are 15 residues in the CDR3. Germline values: CDR1 SGHDN, CDR2 FVKESK. CDR3 nucleotides: TGTGCCAGCAGCCCCCAAATAGCGGGAGAAAAGACCCAGTACTTC. It translates to CASSPQIAGEKTQYF.

V usage is TRBV29-1 and J usage is TRBJ1-1, with no clear D. V lost 7 bases to trimming and J lost 3 bases, with 12 bases between them. Per germline, CDR1 SQVTM and CDR2 ANQGSEA. The CDR3 contains 12 residues. Here the CDR3 reads CSAKGGDTEAFF. CDR3 DNA sequence: TGCAGCGCTAAGGGAGGTGACACTGAAGCTTTCTTT.

This CDR3 is CASRDRGPTEAFF. DNA for the CDR3: TGTGCCAGTAGGGACAGGGGGCCCACTGAAGCTTTCTTT. The chain recombines TRBV19 with TRBJ1-1; 11 bases fit TRBD1. The CDR3 sequence is 13 residues long. Germline V gene data show CDR1 as LNHDA and CDR2 as SQIVND (reference sequence). The J segment lost 4 bases and the V segment lost 6 bases, leaving 1 base of the junction unmatched.

J is TRBJ1-2 and V is TRBV5-6; TRBD1 might be the D (5 bases). This CDR3 has 14 amino acids. Trimming took 4 bases from V and 1 from J, leaving 11 bases between them. CDR1 and CDR2 (germline): SGHDT, YYEEEE. The CDR3 region is CASSRFDSNYGYTF. The CDR3 coding sequence is TGTGCCAGCAGCCGTTTTGACAGTAACTATGGCTACACCTTC. The whole variable domain, filled in from reference TRBV5-6 and TRBJ1-2, reads DAGVTQSPTHLIKTRGQQVTLRCSPKSGHDTVSWYQQALGQGPQFIFQYYEEEERQRGNFPDRFSGHQFPNYSSELNVNALLLGDSALYLCASSRFDSNYGYTFGSGTRLTVV.

The chain has TRBV6-1 and TRBJ2-5, with 9 bases aligning to TRBD2. CDR3 length equals 19 residues. From germline, CDR1 is MNHNS and CDR2 SASEGT. V gave up 2 bases and J gave up 1 base; unmatched junction bases: 14. This CDR3 reads CASSEYRVVGRGGQETQYF. CDR3 bases: TGTGCCAGCAGTGAATATAGGGTGGTCGGGCGGGGGGGCCAAGAGACCCAGTACTTC.

This chain uses TRBV7-6 with TRBJ2-3, with 10 bases aligning to TRBD2. The CDR3 is made up of 16 amino acids. Trimming at V came to 5 bases and at J to 5 bases, leaving 10 bases not matched to a gene. CDR1 is SGHVS, CDR2 FNYEAQ, per germline. The CDR3 DNA sequence: TGTGCCAGCAGCCGTACCCCGACTAGCGGGTTAGATACGCAGTATTTT. Its translation is CASSRTPTSGLDTQYF.